Following are 21 T cell receptor beta chains from one sample sequenced in a study of T cells in Graves' hyperthyroidism and ophthalmopathy. Amplified regions were TCR beta CDR3 sequences from RNA transcripts. Carried out on the TCR CDR3, a first-round RT-PCR used the HTBI primer set. TCRdb re-derived calls from the multiplex PCR reads in MiXCR, one entry per CDR3 protein. The data hold 340,000 or so distinct CDR3 sequences, with around a sixth observed a single time. Sequenced input: blood. Receptors were obtained from a man under 40 with Graves' hyperthyroidism.

This clonotype occurred many times. V is TRBV2 and J is TRBJ2-1; D ambiguous. Trimming left V 5 bases short and J 0 bases short, with 11 bases between. The CDR3 spans 15 residues. CDR1 is SNHLY and CDR2 is FYNNEI in the germline V gene. CDR3 loop: CASSTLLSSYNEQFF. DNA of the CDR3: TGTGCCAGCAGTACCCTTTTGAGCTCCTACAATGAGCAGTTCTTC.

This clonotype has just a few counts. The rearrangement joins TRBV2 to TRBJ1-2; TRBD1 is a possible D gene (6 bases). There are 14 residues in the CDR3. The germline gives CDR1 SNHLY, CDR2 FYNNEI. The germline V and J ends were trimmed by 4 bases and 7 bases, with 16 bases remaining between them. The CDR3: CASSAYATGSGYTF. CDR3 DNA sequence: TGTGCCAGCAGTGCGTACGCTACAGGGTCTGGCTACACCTTC.

The V call is TRBV5-6, the J call TRBJ1-5, with TRBD1 matching 7 bases. The CDR3 length is 19 residues. The V and J ends lost 1 base and 6 bases, in that order; junction bases with no gene match: 19. Germline CDR1 SGHDT, CDR2 YYEEEE. CDR3 DNA sequence: TGTGCCAGCAGCTTGTTTTCACCGGCAGGGGGAGGTTCGTCTCAGCCCCAGCATTTT. Its translation is CASSLFSPAGGGSSQPQHF.

With respect to this clonotype: A single base separates this from a much larger clone, so it may be a read error. The rearrangement uses TRBV10-2 and TRBJ1-5; possibly TRBD1 for D (5 bases). Germline CDR1 reads WSHSY; CDR2 reads SAAADI. This CDR3 has 15 amino acids. CDR3 DNA sequence: TGCGCCAGCAGTCGTCAGGGTTATAGCAATCAGCCCCGGCATTTT. Translating gives CASSRQGYSNQPRHF.

This clonotype was detected ten times or more. J is TRBJ1-5 and V is TRBV5-1; D not certain. CDR3 size: 13 residues. V lost 1 base and J 5 bases, leaving 7 bases between the germline ends. Germline values: CDR1 SGHRS, CDR2 YFSETQ. The CDR3 bases are TGCGCCAGCAGCTTGATGACCGATCAGCCCCAGCATTTT. It is translated as CASSLMTDQPQHF.

This clonotype was picked up many times. This chain connects TRBV2 to TRBJ2-3; D perhaps matches TRBD1 (5 bases). Germline CDR1 SNHLY, CDR2 FYNNEI. V was cut by 4 bases and J by 2 bases, with 7 bases left in between. The CDR3 runs 13 residues. This CDR3 is CASSGGYTDTQYF. The CDR3 DNA sequence: TGTGCCAGCAGTGGGGGCTACACAGATACGCAGTATTTT.

This clonotype was recorded many times. The rearrangement links TRBV2 to TRBJ2-7; D may be TRBD1 or TRBD2 (6 bases each). The CDR3 loop spans 16 amino acids. V was trimmed by 3 bases and J by 6 bases, leaving 21 bases between them. The germline V gene encodes CDR1 SNHLY and CDR2 FYNNEI. CDR3 DNA sequence: TGTGCCAGCAGTGAGGTGTTACAGGGAGGTAGAGGCGAGCAGTACTTC. Translated, it gives CASSEVLQGGRGEQYF.

The sample holds many counts of this clonotype. The chain joins TRBV20-1 to TRBJ2-5; weak D call: TRBD1 (7 bases). CDR3 length: 12 residues. CDR1 and CDR2 (germline): DFQATT, SNEGSKA (reference sequence). V dropped 6 bases and J dropped 4 bases, with 12 bases sitting between them. In nucleotides, the CDR3 is TGCAGTGCCGCAGGGGGGAGAGAGACCCAGTACTTC. Protein sequence: CSAAGGRETQYF.

There are a few counts of this clonotype. The chain employs TRBV30 and TRBJ2-1; D remains ambiguous. The CDR3 covers 15 residues. V was shortened by 2 bases and J by 5 bases, with 16 bases between the two germline ends. The V gene's germline CDR1 is GTSNPN and CDR2 SVGIG (reference sequence). The DNA for the CDR3 is TGTGCCTGGAGTCGAGCTTTAGGTTCCGACAATGAGCAGTTCTTC. Its protein product is CAWSRALGSDNEQFF.

The rearrangement links TRBV19 to TRBJ2-2, with no clear D. Trimming shortened V by 5 bases and J by 6 bases, and 22 bases separated the two germline ends. This CDR3 is built from 17 residues. Germline values: CDR1 LNHDA, CDR2 SQIVND (reference sequence). Written as DNA, the CDR3 is TGTGCCAGTAGTCCGACCTCTTCTACATCCCCGGCCGGGGAGCTGTTTTTT. Translated, it gives CASSPTSSTSPAGELFF.

This clonotype was picked up many times. The chain uses TRBV20-1 and TRBJ1-6; D is perhaps TRBD1 (5 bases). Trimming cost V 1 base and J 10 bases, with 14 bases left between them. The germline V gene has CDR1 DFQATT and CDR2 SNEGSKA (reference sequence). The CDR3 extends over 14 amino acids. The chain's CDR3 is CSARAGRAGSPLHF. CDR3 DNA sequence: TGCAGTGCTAGAGCCGGCAGGGCTGGGTCACCCCTCCACTTT.

The sample holds many counts of this clonotype. The chain combines TRBV10-3 with TRBJ1-1; D ambiguous. The V and J ends lost 2 bases and 6 bases respectively, with 4 bases between them. Germline V gene sequence: CDR1 ENHRY, CDR2 SYGVKD. The CDR3 covers 11 residues. CDR3 DNA: TGTGCCATCAGTGAGGGCTCTGAAGCTTTCTTT. It translates to CAISEGSEAFF.

This clonotype occurred a few times. This rearrangement joins TRBV24-1 to TRBJ1-4; 8 bases map to TRBD1. With V trimmed by 7 bases and J by 8 bases, 11 bases remained unmatched. The CDR3 totals 15 residues. The V gene's germline CDR1 is KGHDR and CDR2 SFDVKD. The CDR3 protein is CATSIGQGRGEKLFF. The CDR3 DNA is TGTGCCACCAGCATCGGACAGGGACGAGGGGAAAAACTGTTTTTT.

This clonotype was recorded once. The chain has TRBV3-1 and TRBJ2-1, with 11 bases matching TRBD1. Germline V gene lookup returns CDR1 LGHDT and CDR2 YNNKEL (reference sequence). With V trimmed by 4 bases and J by 7 bases, 9 bases remained unmatched. This CDR3 is built from 16 residues. CDR3 DNA: TGTGCCAGCAGCCGACAGGGGGACAGGGGGAGGAATGAGCAGTTCTTC. Encoded protein: CASSRQGDRGRNEQFF.

This clonotype was counted many times. The rearrangement joins TRBV28 to TRBJ2-7; TRBD2 is a possible D gene (6 bases). The V gene lost 7 bases and the J gene lost 0 bases, with 16 bases spanning the gap. The CDR3 has 15 amino acids. The germline V gene encodes CDR1 MDHEN and CDR2 SYDVKM. CDR3 bases: TGTGCCAGCACCTTGGGGGGAATCTCCTCCTACGAGCAGTACTTC. This sequence encodes CASTLGGISSYEQYF.

In its sample, this clonotype was seen many times. The V call is TRBV11-2, the J call TRBJ2-2; tentative D call: TRBD2 (6 bases). The CDR3 is 18 residues long. V dropped 3 bases and J dropped 3 bases, with 20 bases sitting between them. CDR1 is SGHAT, CDR2 FQNNGV, per germline. CDR3 region: CASSFLGGTDWDTGELFF. The CDR3, as DNA: TGTGCCAGCAGCTTCCTAGGAGGGACCGACTGGGACACCGGGGAGCTGTTTTTT.

Ten or more counts support this clonotype. The J gene is TRBJ2-1, the V gene TRBV20-1; 10 nucleotides match TRBD2. Germline CDR1 and CDR2: DFQATT and SNEGSKA (reference sequence). The CDR3 length is 16 residues. V lost 5 bases and J lost 2; bases outside the gene matches: 9. CDR3 region: CSARTWTSGAYNEQFF. In DNA, the CDR3 is TGCAGTGCTCGTACCTGGACTAGCGGAGCCTACAATGAGCAGTTCTTC.

This clonotype was seen ten or more times. The chain combines TRBV27 with TRBJ1-1; no clear D gene. CDR1 MNHEY and CDR2 SMNVEV come from the germline V gene (reference sequence). V was clipped by 3 bases and J by 1 base, with 6 bases between them. This CDR3 has 13 residues. In nucleotides, the CDR3 is TGTGCCAGCAGTTTTGGGCCGAACACTGAAGCTTTCTTT. Protein sequence: CASSFGPNTEAFF.

Concerning this clonotype itself: A much larger clone differs by one base, so this may be a read error. V usage is TRBV5-1 and J usage is TRBJ2-3, with 7 bases that match TRBD2. The CDR3 loop spans 15 amino acids. Germline loops: CDR1 SGHRS, CDR2 YFSETQ. The CDR3 spells CTSSLGTAGADTQYF. The CDR3 DNA sequence: TGCACCAGCAGCTTAGGGACGGCGGGGGCAGATACGCAGTATTTT.

This clonotype showed up many times. The J gene is TRBJ2-5, the V gene TRBV5-1, with 11 bases aligning to TRBD2. This CDR3 comprises 17 residues. V shed 4 bases, J shed 2 bases, and the junction held 10 bases outside the gene matches. Germline V lookup: CDR1 SGHRS, CDR2 YFSETQ. CDR3 amino acids: CASSPAKTSGSQETQYF. The CDR3 DNA is TGCGCCAGCAGCCCCGCTAAAACTAGCGGGAGTCAAGAGACCCAGTACTTC.

J is TRBJ1-5 and V is TRBV27; no reliable D call. This CDR3 comprises 15 residues. The V gene lost 7 bases and the J gene lost 2 bases, with 15 bases spanning the gap. Germline CDR1 and CDR2: MNHEY and SMNVEV (reference sequence). The CDR3 spells CASKVGGGGNQPQHF. In nucleotides, the CDR3 is TGTGCCAGCAAGGTTGGAGGTGGGGGCAATCAGCCCCAGCATTTT.